A selection of T cell receptor beta chains follows, all from one sample in a study of control samples from healthy donors and cancer patients. The assay was immunoSEQ multiplex PCR, and TCRdb's table has in-frame clones only and misses some. The sample records about 100,000 clones, roughly 90% being singletons. The sample was blood. These TCRs come from a young man in good health. Each CDR3 is given with its conserved first and last residue. A D gene is named only where the DNA matches it firmly. Not every row has a clone size; where given, it reads once, few, many or a size class.

>NA|TRBJ2-1|TRBD1|TRBV7-3
TGTGCCAGCAGCTCGGACAGGGGGTATGAGCAGTTCTTC
CASSSDRGYEQFF
>NA|TRBJ2-7|TRBD1|TRBV2
TGTGCCAGCATCCGGGACAGGGGAACCTACGAGCAGTACTTC
CASIRDRGTYEQYF
>NA|TRBJ1-1|NA|TRBV4-1
TGCGCCAGCAGCCTTGGACTGAACACTGAAGCTTTCTTT
CASSLGLNTEAFF
>NA|TRBJ2-6|NA|TRBV30
TGTGCCTGGAACCTTGGGGCCAACGTCCTGACTTTC
CAWNLGANVLTF
>NA|TRBJ1-2|TRBD1|TRBV27
TGTGCCAGCAGTAAGGACAGGGTACAAGGCTACACCTTC
CASSKDRVQGYTF
>NA|TRBJ1-1|NA|TRBV6-5
TGTGCCAGCAGTTACAGGCGACGGGCTTTCTTT
CASSYRRRAFF
>NA|TRBJ2-2|NA|TRBV7-6
TGTGCCAGCAGCCTAGGGGGTGGCGTCACCGGGGAGCTGTTTTTT
CASSLGGGVTGELFF
>NA|TRBJ1-5|NA|TRBV5-6
TGTGCCAGCAGCTTTCGAGGGTCGTCCCCAGATCAGCCCCAGCATTTT
CASSFRGSSPDQPQHF
>few|TRBJ2-2|TRBD2|TRBV10-1
TGCGCCAGCAGTGCGACTAGCGGGAGGGCCGGGGAGCTGTTTTTT
CASSATSGRAGELFF
>NA|TRBJ2-4|NA|TRBV5-5
TGTGCCAGCAGCAACCTTCGGGGGCTAGCCAAAAACATTCAGTACTTC
CASSNLRGLAKNIQYF
>NA|TRBJ2-5|TRBD2|TRBV6-6
TGTGCCAGCAGTTATGGACTAGATGACGTGACCCAGTACTTC
CASSYGLDDVTQYF
>NA|TRBJ1-1|NA|TRBV4-2
TGTGCCAGCCGGCCTGCCTCGAGTACTGAAGCTTTCTTT
CASRPASSTEAFF
>once|TRBJ2-5|TRBD1|TRBV7-2
TGTGCCAGCAGCTTAGCGCAGGACAGGGGGCTGGAGACCCAGTACTTC
CASSLAQDRGLETQYF
>NA|TRBJ1-4|TRBD1|TRBV7-9
TGTGCCAGCAGCCCCGGGACAGGGGGCGTAAAACTGTTTTTT
CASSPGTGGVKLFF
>once|TRBJ2-5|NA|TRBV11-2
TGTGCCAGCAGCCCCCGGCTAGCCGGGGAGACCCAGTACTTC
CASSPRLAGETQYF
>once|TRBJ2-5|TRBD2|TRBV29-1
TGCAGCGTTGTGACTAGCGGATACCAAGAGACCCAGTACTTC
CSVVTSGYQETQYF
>NA|TRBJ2-5|NA|TRBV28
TGTGCCAGCAGTTTGGGGACGGGCGGGACCCAGTACTTC
CASSLGTGGTQYF
>NA|TRBJ1-1|NA|TRBV6-5
TGTGCCAGCCTTTCTCTAGATTCTCGGGCTTTCTTT
CASLSLDSRAFF
>once|TRBJ1-2|NA|TRBV10-3
TGTGCCATCAGTGAGTCTCTTTTGGATGGCTACACCTTC
CAISESLLDGYTF
>NA|TRBJ2-7|NA|TRBV11-2
TGTGCCAGCAGCTTAGTTTTGGGAAGCTCCTACGAGCAGTACTTC
CASSLVLGSSYEQYF
>NA|TRBJ2-2|NA|TRBV11-2
TGTGCCAGCAGCTATCCACCCGGGGAGCTGTTTTTT
CASSYPPGELFF
>once|TRBJ2-2|TRBD2|TRBV9
TGTGCCAGCAGCGTAGAGGACGGGAGGGCCTTCTCGCGGGAGCTGTTTTTT
CASSVEDGRAFSRELFF
>NA|TRBJ2-3|NA|TRBV30
TGTGCCTGGAGTGACCCCCGGGTCCCCCTCACAGATACGCAGTATTTT
CAWSDPRVPLTDTQYF
>NA|TRBJ1-2|NA|TRBV15
TGTGCCACCAGCAGAGAACCAGGACGTGGCTATGGCTACACCTTC
CATSREPGRGYGYTF
>few|TRBJ2-7|NA|TRBV7-9
TGTGCCAGCAGCTTAGAGCGCGAGATCAACTCCTTGTTGCCCCACGAGCAGTACTTC
CASSLEREINSLLPHEQYF
>NA|TRBJ2-2|NA|TRBV29-1
TGCAGCGGCCAGACACAAGCGAACACCGGGGAGCTGTTTTTT
CSGQTQANTGELFF
>once|TRBJ1-5|NA|TRBV7-2
TGTGCCAGCAGCTGGGAGACAGGCCCCGGACGGCCCCAGCATTTT
CASSWETGPGRPQHF
>NA|TRBJ2-3|NA|TRBV6-5
TGTGCCAGCAGTTACTCTGGTACGCAGTATTTT
CASSYSGTQYF
>NA|TRBJ2-1|TRBD2|TRBV11-1
TGTGCCAGCAGCTTAGCCCTAGCGGGGATGGATGAGCAGTTCTTC
CASSLALAGMDEQFF
>few|TRBJ2-5|TRBD2|TRBV6-2/TRBV6-3
TGTGCCAGCAGTGGCCAACTACTAGCGGGAGTAATGGAGACCCAGTACTTC
CASSGQLLAGVMETQYF
>NA|TRBJ2-3|NA|TRBV9
TGTGCCAGCAGCGTGACTAGTCGTTCGGTGGGAGATACGCAGTATTTT
CASSVTSRSVGDTQYF
>NA|TRBJ1-2|NA|TRBV25-1
TGTGCCAGCAGCCTGGGAAACTATGGCTACACCTTC
CASSLGNYGYTF
>NA|TRBJ2-7|NA|TRBV5-6
TGTGCCAGCATGTGTGGCAGGGGAAACTTC
CASMCGRGNF
>NA|TRBJ2-2|NA|TRBV3-1/TRBV3-2
TGTGCCAGCAGCCAAGGGGGTGTGGGCCGTCGCACCGGGGAGCTGTTTTTT
CASSQGGVGRRTGELFF
>medium-sized|TRBJ2-7|TRBD2|TRBV15
TGTGCCACCAGCAGAGGACTAGCGGGAGCCTACGAGCAGTACTTC
CATSRGLAGAYEQYF
>NA|TRBJ1-5|TRBD1|TRBV5-1
TGCGCCAGCAGACAGGGGCTAGGCAATCAGCCCCAGCATTTT
CASRQGLGNQPQHF
>NA|TRBJ1-3|NA|TRBV7-8
TGTGCCAGCAGCTTTGTTGGAAACACCATATATTTT
CASSFVGNTIYF
>once|TRBJ2-2|NA|TRBV5-5
TGTGCCAGCAGCTTGTGGGGAGCCGGGGAGCTGTTTTTT
CASSLWGAGELFF
>NA|TRBJ2-2|TRBD1|TRBV7-8
TGTGCCAGCAGCCGATGGACAGGGGGATCTGGCGGGGAGCTGTTTTTT
CASSRWTGGSGGELFF
>NA|TRBJ1-2|NA|TRBV3-1/TRBV3-2
TGTGCCAGCAGCCAAGATTCCATCGTTAATGGCTACACCTTC
CASSQDSIVNGYTF
>NA|TRBJ2-1|NA|TRBV29-1
TGCAGCGTTGAAGATCCCGGGGTAAGCTCCTACAATGAGCAGTTCTTC
CSVEDPGVSSYNEQFF
>NA|TRBJ1-2|NA|TRBV5-5
TGTGCCAGCAGCCTGGAACTGACAGGACCCTATGGCTACACCTTC
CASSLELTGPYGYTF
>NA|TRBJ2-1|TRBD2|TRBV11-2
TGTGCCAGCAGGACTCTAGCGGGCGGCTCCTACAATGAGCAGTTCTTC
CASRTLAGGSYNEQFF
>NA|TRBJ1-5|TRBD1|TRBV27
TGTGCCAGCAGTTTATCGGGACAGGCGTTTCAAAATCAGCCCCAGCATTTT
CASSLSGQAFQNQPQHF
>few|TRBJ1-1|NA|TRBV7-2
TGTGCCAGCAGCTTAGCTTTTTCGGGACCAAGGAACACTGAAGCTTTCTTT
CASSLAFSGPRNTEAFF
>NA|TRBJ1-1|NA|TRBV4-1
TGCGCCAGCAGCCAGTTCTACGGGGCTAACGGAGGGATGAACACTGAAGCTTTCTTT
CASSQFYGANGGMNTEAFF
>NA|TRBJ2-3|TRBD1|TRBV4-1
TGCGCCAGCAGCCCCGGGACAGGGAGGACAGATACGCAGTATTTT
CASSPGTGRTDTQYF
>NA|TRBJ1-2|TRBD1|TRBV2
TGTGCCAGCAGCGAGGGGACAGGGGTGGTTCATGGCTACACCTTC
CASSEGTGVVHGYTF
>NA|TRBJ1-1|NA|TRBV10-3
TGTGCCATCAGTGAGTCTTGGTCCACTGAAGCTTTCTTT
CAISESWSTEAFF
>NA|TRBJ1-2|NA|TRBV7-9
TGTGCCAGCAGCCTCGCGGGGGGCGCCGGTGGCTACACCTTC
CASSLAGGAGGYTF
>NA|TRBJ1-4|NA|TRBV24-1
TGTGCCACCAGTGATTATAGGGCTGAAAAACTGTTTTTT
CATSDYRAEKLFF
>NA|TRBJ1-1|NA|TRBV30
TGTGCGCTGGGAACAGGGAACACTGAAGCTTTCTTT
CALGTGNTEAFF
>once|TRBJ2-5|NA|TRBV7-8
TGTGCCAGCAGCATCCTGGGCCGGGGGCTTTTAGAGACCCAGTACTTC
CASSILGRGLLETQYF
>NA|TRBJ2-1|TRBD2|TRBV9
TGTGCCAGCAGTCTCCGGGAGGCAAATGAGCAGTTCTTC
CASSLREANEQFF
>NA|TRBJ2-3|TRBD2|TRBV29-1
TGCAGCGTTGAATCTAGCGGACTAGATACGCAGTATTTT
CSVESSGLDTQYF